The 3 T cell receptor beta chains given below trace back to one sample, sequenced in a study of blood T cells in healthy people across ages. A second PCR of about 6 to 12 cycles used a sample-barcoded 5' primer and a J-beta primer mix. TCRdb itself ran the 5' RACE reads through MiXCR, one entry per CDR3 protein. In the table there are about 1 million distinct CDR3 sequences, more than 40% of which are singletons. Sequencing was done on a sample of blood. All receptors derive from a woman in her sixties or seventies in good health.

This clonotype was seen more than once but under ten times. The chain is built from TRBV6-5 and TRBJ2-3, with D unresolved. The V and J ends lost 0 bases and 1 base respectively, with 5 bases between them. The CDR3 is 14 residues long. Germline CDR1 is MNHEY and CDR2 is SVGAGI. The CDR3 sequence: CASSYSQGTDTQYF. CDR3 bases: TGTGCCAGCAGTTACTCTCAGGGCACAGATACGCAGTATTTT.

The rearrangement links TRBV7-8 to TRBJ2-1; 13 nucleotides line up with TRBD2. Germline-derived CDR1 and CDR2 are SGHVS and FQNEAQ. With 5 bases clipped from V and 8 bases from J, the junction kept 12 bases outside the gene matches. The CDR3 consists of 17 residues. CDR3 bases: TGTGCCAGCAGCGGCCTCCACGGGACTAGCGGGACTGATGAGCAGTTCTTC. This sequence encodes CASSGLHGTSGTDEQFF.

The rearrangement links TRBV20-1 to TRBJ2-3; D unclear. V was shortened by 5 bases and J by 4 bases, with 10 bases between the two germline ends. The CDR3 runs to 12 residues. Germline-derived CDR1 and CDR2 are DFQATT and SNEGSKA (reference sequence). The CDR3 region has the DNA TGCAGTGCTCGAGGAGTTTCAGATACGCAGTATTTT. Protein sequence: CSARGVSDTQYF.